Listed below are T cell receptor beta chains from one sample, sequenced in a study of Graves' ophthalmopathy and Graves' hyperthyroidism. From the multiplex PCR reads, TCRdb called clonotypes with MiXCR, one entry per CDR3 protein. The profile shows some 370,000 distinct CDR3 sequences, about 18% of them singletons. Sequencing used peripheral blood. The receptors originated from an adult woman with stable Graves' hyperthyroidism. Both conserved end residues are part of each CDR3. A D gene is named only where the DNA matches it firmly. Not every row has a clone size; where given, it reads once, few, many or a size class.

d_call,clone_size,v_call,j_call,cdr3_nt,cdr3_aa
TRBD1,many,TRBV25-1,TRBJ1-2,TGTGCCAGCAGCACAGGGGACTTCGATGGCTACACCTTC,CASSTGDFDGYTF
TRBD1,many,TRBV18,TRBJ2-5,TGTGCCAGCTCACAACAGGGGCAAGAGACCCAGTACTTC,CASSQQGQETQYF
.,many,TRBV28,TRBJ1-5,TGTGCCAGCAGTCCTACCACCAGGGGACGGGGTTTCGATCAGCCCCAGCATTTT,CASSPTTRGRGFDQPQHF
.,many,TRBV4-1,TRBJ2-5,TGCGCCAGCAGCCAAGTAGCCGGGGACCAAGAGACCCAGTACTTC,CASSQVAGDQETQYF
.,.,TRBV7-2,TRBJ2-7,TGTGCCAGCAGCTTAGCCGGGGCTCCCTACGAGCAGTACTTC,CASSLAGAPYEQYF
.,many,TRBV7-8,TRBJ2-2,TGTGCCAGCAGCTTAGATAAGGGTGGCGGGGAGCTGTTTTTT,CASSLDKGGGELFF
.,many,TRBV15,TRBJ1-5,TGTGCCACCAGCAGAGCGAGAGGTCACCCCACAATTCAGCCCCAGCATTTT,CATSRARGHPTIQPQHF
TRBD2,many,TRBV30,TRBJ2-7,TGTGCCTGGAGCCCCCGTGCGGGACTAGCGGGAGGATACGAGCAGTACTTC,CAWSPRAGLAGGYEQYF
.,few,TRBV12-3/TRBV12-4,TRBJ1-1,TGTGCCAGCACCCCAGGGACTTCGAACACTGATGCTTTCTTT,CASTPGTSNTDAFF
.,.,TRBV11-2,TRBJ2-7,TGTGCCAGCAGCTTAAAAAGAGGGGGGGAAAGCTCCTACGAGCAGTACTTC,CASSLKRGGESSYEQYF
.,many,TRBV20-1,TRBJ2-2,TGCAGTGCTAGAGCCCTGAGCGAACGGAACACCGGGGAGCTGTTTTTT,CSARALSERNTGELFF
.,many,TRBV29-1,TRBJ2-5,TGCAGCGTTGAAGGGAAGGGGCAGGAGACCCAGTACTTC,CSVEGKGQETQYF
.,.,TRBV7-2,TRBJ1-5,TGTGCCAGCAGCCTGGACCCTAGCAATCAGCCCCAGCATTTT,CASSLDPSNQPQHF
TRBD1,.,TRBV27,TRBJ1-2,TGTGCCAGCAGTTTATCGATGTTGACAGGGGCCTATGGCTACACCTTC,CASSLSMLTGAYGYTF
.,many,TRBV28,TRBJ1-6,TGTGCCAGCAGTATCTCAAATTCACCCCTCCACTTT,CASSISNSPLHF
.,.,TRBV4-2,TRBJ1-1,TGTGCCAGCAGCCAAGATGGTTCGGGTCAGGCTTTCTTT,CASSQDGSGQAFF
.,many,TRBV5-1,TRBJ1-2,TGCGCCAGCAGCTTGGCCGGTATGGGGAGCGGCTACACCTTC,CASSLAGMGSGYTF
.,many,TRBV27,TRBJ2-7,TGTGCCAGCAGCCTGACAGGCTCCTACGAGCAGTACTTC,CASSLTGSYEQYF
.,once,TRBV6-1,TRBJ2-5,TGTGCCAGCAGTAGACAGATTCTAACTGAGACCCAGTACTTC,CASSRQILTETQYF
.,few,TRBV7-2,TRBJ2-7,TGTGCCAGCAACCTCCGGGGACCCTACGAGCAGTACTTC,CASNLRGPYEQYF
.,many,TRBV20-1,TRBJ2-2,TGCAGTGCTAGTCAGGGATCCGGGGAGCTGTTTTTT,CSASQGSGELFF
.,many,TRBV10-2,TRBJ2-7,TGCGCCAGCGACGCAGGGCGGAACGAGCAGTACTTC,CASDAGRNEQYF
TRBD1,many,TRBV6-5,TRBJ1-2,TGTGCCAGCAGTTGGACTACGGGACAGGGATCTGGCTACACCTTC,CASSWTTGQGSGYTF
.,.,TRBV15,TRBJ2-2,TGTGCCACCAGCAACGACCTCTTAGGTCCCGGGGAGCTGTTTTTT,CATSNDLLGPGELFF
TRBD1,many,TRBV28,TRBJ2-7,TGTGCCAGCACCTCCACCGGGGGACAGGGAAATCGCGAGCAGTACTTC,CASTSTGGQGNREQYF
TRBD1,many,TRBV24-1,TRBJ2-2,TGTGCCACCAGTGATTACCGGGACAGGGGTGGAACCGGGGAGCTGTTTTTT,CATSDYRDRGGTGELFF
.,many,TRBV28,TRBJ2-5,TGTGCCAGCAGTTTGACTAGTGTGGAGACCCAGTACTTC,CASSLTSVETQYF
TRBD1,many,TRBV28,TRBJ2-5,TGTGCCAGCAGGGAAACAGGGGGAGAGACCCAGTACTTC,CASRETGGETQYF
.,many,TRBV4-3,TRBJ2-4,TGCGCCAGCTCCTCAGCCAAAAACATTCAGTACTTC,CASSSAKNIQYF
TRBD2,many,TRBV6-2/TRBV6-3,TRBJ2-5,TGTGCCAGCAATTGGGTGACTAGCGTGGAGACCCAGTACTTC,CASNWVTSVETQYF
TRBD1,many,TRBV6-5,TRBJ2-7,TGTGCCAGCAGTTCACCGGGACAGACGACTTACGAGCAGTACTTC,CASSSPGQTTYEQYF
.,few,TRBV3-1,TRBJ2-5,TGTGCCAGCAGCCAAGGGGGACCGCCGTACCAAGAGACCCAGTACTTC,CASSQGGPPYQETQYF
.,many,TRBV24-1,TRBJ1-5,TGTGCCACCAGTGATAGTACAGGTCATCAGCCCCAGCATTTT,CATSDSTGHQPQHF
TRBD1,many,TRBV28,TRBJ2-7,TGTGCCAGCAGTTTTAGGGGACAGTTTCCCTACGAGCAGTACTTC,CASSFRGQFPYEQYF
.,many,TRBV28,TRBJ1-1,TGTGCCAGCATTCCTCTCGATGGGCACACTGAAGCTTTCTTT,CASIPLDGHTEAFF
.,many,TRBV6-1,TRBJ1-2,TGTGCCAGCAGTGAACTCCTAGGCCTCAAAGGGGCTAACTATGGCTACACCTTC,CASSELLGLKGANYGYTF
TRBD2,many,TRBV7-2,TRBJ2-7,TGTGCCAGCAGCTTTTTGGCGGGAGTAGGCTACGAGCAGTACTTC,CASSFLAGVGYEQYF
.,many,TRBV20-1,TRBJ1-1,TGCAGTGCTCGCTCGGGGCCATTGAACACTGAAGCTTTCTTT,CSARSGPLNTEAFF
TRBD1,many,TRBV7-2,TRBJ1-5,TGTGCCAGCAGCTTAGCCTCGACAGGGGGCGGCCAGCCCCAGCATTTT,CASSLASTGGGQPQHF
.,once,TRBV5-1,TRBJ2-7,TGCGCCAGCAGCTTGATGGGCAGCTACGAGCAGTACTTC,CASSLMGSYEQYF
TRBD1,few,TRBV28,TRBJ2-4,TGTGCCATCTACAGGGGGCGGGGTCCTCAGGCCAAAAACATTCAGTACTTC,CAIYRGRGPQAKNIQYF
.,many,TRBV19,TRBJ2-1,TGTGCCAGTAGTGAAACCGGGACTGTTTACAATGAGCAGTTCTTC,CASSETGTVYNEQFF
.,many,TRBV28,TRBJ1-3,TGTGCCAGCAGTTCCCGATCCTCTGGCACTGGAAACACCATATATTTT,CASSSRSSGTGNTIYF
.,.,TRBV6-1,TRBJ2-5,TGTGCCAGCAGTGAAAGCAGTTATGAGACCCAGTACTTC,CASSESSYETQYF
TRBD1,many,TRBV5-1,TRBJ1-1,TGCGCCAGCAGCTCGAAAGCCGGACAGGTGAACACTGAAGCTTTCTTT,CASSSKAGQVNTEAFF
.,many,TRBV28,TRBJ1-1,TGTGCCAGCAGTCCATGGAACACTGAAGCTTTCTTT,CASSPWNTEAFF
.,.,TRBV19,TRBJ2-2,TGTGCCAGTCGTCCCACTCCGGGACGGATAAACACCGGGGAGCTGTTTTTT,CASRPTPGRINTGELFF
.,many,TRBV10-3,TRBJ2-7,TGTGCCATCAGTGAGCGCTCGCCTGCCTACGAGCAGTACTTC,CAISERSPAYEQYF
.,few,TRBV12-3/TRBV12-4,TRBJ2-2,TGTGCCAGCAGTTTAGAGAGAACCGGGGAGCTGTTTTTT,CASSLERTGELFF